These 12 T cell receptor beta chains were all obtained from the same sample, sequenced in a study of blood T cells in healthy people across ages. Next came a second PCR, run for about 6 to 11 cycles, which used a sample-barcoded 5' primer along with a J-beta primer mix. TCRdb redid the calling of the 5' RACE reads with MiXCR, one entry per CDR3 protein. In the table there are around 800,000 distinct CDR3 sequences, approximately 55% of which are singletons. The sample was blood. All receptors derive from a man older than 75 in good health.

The chain uses TRBV10-3 and TRBJ2-3; D is possibly TRBD2 (6 bases). V gave up 8 bases and J gave up 14 bases, with 26 bases separating them. This CDR3 region has 14 residues. Germline lookup yields CDR1 ENHRY and CDR2 SYGVKD. CDR3 DNA: TGTGCCATCTCCCGCTCTAGCGAACACAGATACGCGTATTTT. Protein sequence: CAISRSSEHRYAYF.

The chain employs TRBV5-1 and TRBJ2-4; 9 nucleotides match TRBD1. This CDR3 is built from 19 residues. From germline, CDR1 is SGHRS and CDR2 YFSETQ. The V gene end was trimmed by 2 bases and the J gene end by 1 base; junction bases not matched to a gene: 13. CDR3 residues: CASSFRSTGGNSAKNIQYF. CDR3 coding DNA: TGCGCCAGCAGCTTTCGTTCGACAGGGGGTAATTCGGCCAAAAACATTCAGTACTTC.

V usage is TRBV30 and J usage is TRBJ2-3; D assignment may be TRBD1 or TRBD2 (5 bases each). The CDR3 length is 12 residues. Germline values: CDR1 GTSNPN, CDR2 SVGIG (reference sequence). Trimming shortened V by 3 bases and J by 14 bases, and 18 bases separated the two germline ends. CDR3 nucleotides: TGTGCCTGGAGCTCAGACGCGAGGGGCGCGTATTTT. It codes for CAWSSDARGAYF.

V is TRBV10-3 and J is TRBJ2-1; D not resolved. CDR3 length equals 13 residues. Germline lookup yields CDR1 ENHRY and CDR2 SYGVKD. The V and J ends lost 10 bases and 5 bases respectively, with 15 bases between them. The CDR3 nucleotides are TGTGCCACTAAGGACCAATGGCACAATGAGCAGTTCTTC. Amino acids: CATKDQWHNEQFF.

This clonotype was found once. The rearrangement joins TRBV2 to TRBJ2-1; D perhaps matches TRBD2 (5 bases). The CDR3 consists of 13 residues. The ends were cut back, 6 bases at V and 5 bases at J, with 11 bases in the middle. Germline V gives CDR1 SNHLY, CDR2 FYNNEI. Written as DNA, the CDR3 is TGTGCCAGCAGCGGCCGGGAAAACAATGAGCAGTTCTTC. Protein product: CASSGRENNEQFF. Based on the CDR3 plus reference TRBV2 and TRBJ2-1, the full variable domain is EPEVTQTPSHQVTQMGQEVILRCVPISNHLYFYWYRQILGQKVEFLVSFYNNEISEKSEIFDDQFSVERPDGSNFTLKIRSTKLEDSAMYFCASSGRENNEQFFGPGTRLTVL.

The V call is TRBV21-1, the J call TRBJ2-3; the table's D call TRBD1 went unverified against the DNA. TRBV21-1 is a pseudogene locus. The CDR3 is made up of 15 amino acids. CDR3 coding DNA: TGTGCCAGCAGCAAAGCGCTCGGGGGGAGCAGATACGCGTATTTT. Its translation is CASSKALGGSRYAYF.

A few counts support this clonotype. A junction end diverges from the germline sequence, so it may reflect a read error. V gene TRBV20-1 combines with J gene TRBJ1-6; 7 bases map to TRBD1. The CDR3 consists of 15 residues. CDR1 is DFQATT and CDR2 is SNEGSKA in the germline V gene (reference sequence). The CDR3 loop is CSARDREVYNSPLHF. The CDR3 nucleotides are TGCAGTGCGAGAGACAGGGAGGTCTATAATTCACCCCTCCACTTT.

This chain connects TRBV2 to TRBJ2-1; tentative D call: TRBD2 (5 bases). Trimming shortened V by 9 bases and J by 4 bases, and 16 bases separated the two germline ends. Germline V lookup: CDR1 SNHLY, CDR2 FYNNEI. The CDR3 sequence is 14 residues long. The DNA of the CDR3 is TGTGCCAGTACGCGGTCCGGGATATACAATGAGCAGTTCTTC. It specifies CASTRSGIYNEQFF.

This sequence joins TRBV3-1 and TRBJ1-2; D is unresolved. Looked up from germline, CDR1 is LGHDT and CDR2 is YNNKEL (reference sequence). Between the trimmed V and J ends, which lost 4 bases and 6 bases, there was a span of 21 bases. The CDR3 is 16 amino acids. As DNA, the CDR3 is TGTGCCAGCAGCCGCCCCTCGGGCAGGCTCGCCAATGGCTACACCTTC. This sequence encodes CASSRPSGRLANGYTF. The whole variable domain, remainder taken from reference TRBV3-1 and TRBJ1-2, is DTAVSQTPKYLVTQMGNDKSIKCEQNLGHDTMYWYKQDSKKFLKIMFSYNNKELIINETVPNRFSPKSPDKAHLNLHINSLELGDSAVYFCASSRPSGRLANGYTFGSGTRLTVV.

This clonotype was seen only a few times. The gene calls are TRBV3-1 and TRBJ2-1; D gene ambiguous. Looked up from germline, CDR1 is LGHDT and CDR2 is YNNKEL (reference sequence). The CDR3 consists of 15 residues. Trimming removed 3 bases at V and 0 bases at J, with 9 bases between. Written as DNA, the CDR3 is TGTGCCAGCAGCCACACGGTGAGCTCCTACAATGAGCAGTTCTTC. This encodes CASSHTVSSYNEQFF.

The sample holds a few counts of this clonotype. The J gene is TRBJ1-2, the V gene TRBV10-3; tentatively, D is TRBD1 (5 bases). The length of the CDR3 is 21 residues. Trimming stripped 10 bases from V and 2 bases from J, with 38 bases between. Germline loops: CDR1 ENHRY, CDR2 SYGVKD. The chain's CDR3 is CATIKSMMGFRDYSGNYGYTF. CDR3 bases: TGTGCCACTATAAAATCCATGATGGGTTTCAGGGACTACTCCGGGAACTATGGCTACACCTTC.

This rearrangement joins TRBV6-5 to TRBJ1-2; maybe TRBD1 (6 bases). V dropped 8 bases and J dropped 8 bases, with 15 bases sitting between them. Germline loops: CDR1 MNHEY, CDR2 SVGAGI. The CDR3 length is 12 residues. In DNA form, the CDR3 reads TGTGCCAGCTTTGGAGGGGGGAGCGGCTACACCTTC. Translation gives CASFGGGSGYTF.